Presented here are 3 T cell receptor beta chains from one specimen sequenced in a study of human T cells and chemical hapten exposure. Sample time point: patch test 1, 2 weeks after DPC sensitization. Treatment defined: therapeutic diphenylcyclopropenone sensitization with weekly scalp DPC. Sequencing started from total RNA isolated from unfractionated whole blood. TCRdb re-called the RACE reads through MiXCR, storing one row per CDR3 protein. There are approximately 52,000 distinct CDR3 sequences in the sample; about 10% occur only once, and around 1.8% lies in the top ten. The specimen comprised whole blood, sampled in connection with sensitization to the hapten diphenylcyclopropenone (DPC). These receptors were taken from a woman between 40 and 55 years old with alopecia areata. Some clones in this sample may be carry-over from other donors' samples.

V gene TRBV20-1 combines with J gene TRBJ2-3; TRBD2 matches 9 bases. V lost 3 bases and J lost 5; bases outside the gene matches: 12. The CDR3 totals 16 residues. Germline assignment: CDR1 DFQATT and CDR2 SNEGSKA (reference sequence). As DNA, the CDR3 is TGCAGTGCTAGGGCCCCCTTAGCGGGAGTCGGAGATACGCAGTATTTT. As protein: CSARAPLAGVGDTQYF.

The chain is built from TRBV10-1 and TRBJ2-7; D ambiguous. Germline CDR1 WNHNN, CDR2 SYGVQD (reference sequence). Trimming removed 1 base at V and 6 bases at J, with 10 bases between. The length of the CDR3 is 13 residues. The CDR3, as DNA: TGCGCCAGCAGTGAGTACGCCCCCTCCGAGCAGTACTTC. This codes for CASSEYAPSEQYF.

The V and J genes are TRBV7-6 and TRBJ2-7; 9 bases are shared with TRBD2. Trimming at V came to 1 base and at J to 7 bases, leaving 5 bases not matched to a gene. This CDR3 contains 14 residues. The germline V gene has CDR1 SGHVS and CDR2 FNYEAQ. The CDR3 DNA reads as TGTGCCAGCAGCTTAGGTGCTAGCGGGGTGGAGCAGTACTTC. As protein: CASSLGASGVEQYF.